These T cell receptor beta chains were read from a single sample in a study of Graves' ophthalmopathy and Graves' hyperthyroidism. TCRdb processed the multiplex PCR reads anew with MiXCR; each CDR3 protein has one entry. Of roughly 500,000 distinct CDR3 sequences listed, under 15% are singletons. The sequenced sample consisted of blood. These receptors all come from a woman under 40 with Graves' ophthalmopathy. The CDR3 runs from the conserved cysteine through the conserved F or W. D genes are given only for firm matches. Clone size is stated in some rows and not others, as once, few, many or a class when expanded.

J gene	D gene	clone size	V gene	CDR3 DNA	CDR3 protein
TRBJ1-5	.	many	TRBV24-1	TGTGCCACCAGTGATAACCGAGGGACGGCCGATAGCAATCAGCCCCAGCATTTT	CATSDNRGTADSNQPQHF
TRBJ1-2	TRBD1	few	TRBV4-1	TGCGCCAGCAGCCAAGATGGGACAGGGGGCTATGGCTACACCTTC	CASSQDGTGGYGYTF
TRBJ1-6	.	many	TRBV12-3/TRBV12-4	TGTGCCAGCAGCCTTACTACAGTTCCACCCCTCCACTTT	CASSLTTVPPLHF
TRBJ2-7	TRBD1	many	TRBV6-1	TGTGCCAGCAGCGTCGGGACAGGGACCTACGAGCAGTACTTC	CASSVGTGTYEQYF
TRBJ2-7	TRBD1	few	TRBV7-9	TGTGCCAGCAGCTTATTTGGGGACAGGGCCTACGAGCAGTACTTC	CASSLFGDRAYEQYF
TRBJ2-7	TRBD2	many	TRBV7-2	TGTGCCAGCAGCCCATCAGCGGGGGGGCTCTACGAGCAGTACTTC	CASSPSAGGLYEQYF
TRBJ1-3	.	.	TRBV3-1	TGTGCCAGCAGCCAAGATTTGACAGCCTCTGGAAACACCATATATTTT	CASSQDLTASGNTIYF
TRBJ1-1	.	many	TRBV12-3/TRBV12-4	TGTGCCAGCGTGCCCTGGGGAAGGAACACTGAAGCTTTCTTT	CASVPWGRNTEAFF
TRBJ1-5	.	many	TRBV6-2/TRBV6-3	TGTGCCAGCAGCTGGGGGGGTTATCAGCCCCAGCATTTT	CASSWGGYQPQHF
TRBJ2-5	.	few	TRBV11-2	TGTGCCAGCAGCTCCGCAAGGGGGTTAGAGACCCAGTACTTC	CASSSARGLETQYF
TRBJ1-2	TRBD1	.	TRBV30	TGTGCCTGGAGTCCACCGGGACAGGGGCTCTATGGCTACACCTTC	CAWSPPGQGLYGYTF
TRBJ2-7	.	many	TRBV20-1	TGCAGTGCCGACCCGACAGACGTAATCTACGAGCAGTACTTC	CSADPTDVIYEQYF
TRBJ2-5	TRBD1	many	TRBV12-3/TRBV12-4	TGTGCCAGCAGTCCTCTCAGGGGGTCAGAGACCCAGTACTTC	CASSPLRGSETQYF
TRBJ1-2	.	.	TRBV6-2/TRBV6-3	TGTGCCAGCAGTTACCCACGCTATGGCTACACCTTC	CASSYPRYGYTF
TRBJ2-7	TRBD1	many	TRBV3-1	TGTGCCAGCAGCCAAGTCGAACCAGACAGGGGACGCGGTTACGAGCAGTACTTC	CASSQVEPDRGRGYEQYF
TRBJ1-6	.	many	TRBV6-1	TGTGCCAGCAGTGATGTACGTCCAAATTCACCCCTCCACTTT	CASSDVRPNSPLHF
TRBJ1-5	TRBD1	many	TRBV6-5	TGTGCCAGCAGTTACGGCACAGGGGCAAGCCAGCCCCAGCATTTT	CASSYGTGASQPQHF
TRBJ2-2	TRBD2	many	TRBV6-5	TGTGCCAGCAGTTATGATCGACTAGCGGGGAACACCGGGGAGCTGTTTTTT	CASSYDRLAGNTGELFF
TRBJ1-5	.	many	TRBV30	TGTGCCTGGAGTGTACGCTTTCAGGAGCCCCAGCATTTT	CAWSVRFQEPQHF
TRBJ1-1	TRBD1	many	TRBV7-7	TGTGCTAGCAGCCCCCGGGACAGTTTGAACACTGAAGCTTTCTTT	CASSPRDSLNTEAFF
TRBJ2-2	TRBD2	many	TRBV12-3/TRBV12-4	TGTGCCAGCGGGAGCGGGGGGACCGGGGAGCTGTTTTTT	CASGSGGTGELFF
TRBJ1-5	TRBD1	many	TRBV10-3	TGTGCCATCACATCCCAAGCCGACAGGGAGCAGCCCCAGCATTTT	CAITSQADREQPQHF
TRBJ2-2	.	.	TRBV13	TGTGCCAGCAGCTTAGGCCGGAGGGGAGGCACCGGGGAGCTGTTTTTT	CASSLGRRGGTGELFF
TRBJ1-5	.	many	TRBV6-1	TGTGCCAGCAGTGAATTGGTAGGGGGCAATCAGCCCCAGCATTTT	CASSELVGGNQPQHF
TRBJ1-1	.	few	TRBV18	TGTGCCAGCACCCTGCTAATGAGGCAGACTGAAGCTTTCTTT	CASTLLMRQTEAFF
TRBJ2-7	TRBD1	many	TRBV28	TGTGCCAGCAGCGGAGGGGGGACAGGGGGGTACGAGCAGTACTTC	CASSGGGTGGYEQYF
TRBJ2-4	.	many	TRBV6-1	TGTGCCAGCAGCCGACTGGGGCCCGGGGACATTCAGTACTTC	CASSRLGPGDIQYF
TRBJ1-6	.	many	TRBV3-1	TGTGCCAGCAGCCAAGCCCCTTCCGGGAATTCACCCCTCCACTTT	CASSQAPSGNSPLHF
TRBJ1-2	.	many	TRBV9	TGTGCCAGCAGCGTAGACCCAGATGGCTATGGCTACACCTTC	CASSVDPDGYGYTF
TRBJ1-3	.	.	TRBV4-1	TGCGCCAGCAGCCAAGTAGACATCTCTGGAAACACCATATATTTT	CASSQVDISGNTIYF
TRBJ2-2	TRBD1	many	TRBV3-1	TGTGCCAGCAGCCGGGGACATGGACAGGGGAAGACCGGGGAGCTGTTTTTT	CASSRGHGQGKTGELFF
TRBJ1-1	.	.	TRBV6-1	TGTGCCAGCAGTCTTTGGACCGTGGTAAGGGACACTGAAGCTTTCTTT	CASSLWTVVRDTEAFF
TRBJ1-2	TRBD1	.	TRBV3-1	TGTGCCAGCAGCCAACCGGGACAGGGCCACATCTATGGCTACACCTTC	CASSQPGQGHIYGYTF
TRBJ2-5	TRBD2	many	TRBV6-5	TGTGCCAGCAAGAGACCCCTAGCGGGGTACCAAGAGACCCAGTACTTC	CASKRPLAGYQETQYF
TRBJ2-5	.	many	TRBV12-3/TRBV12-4	TGTGCCAGCAGTAATCGACACTTACAAGAGACCCAGTACTTC	CASSNRHLQETQYF
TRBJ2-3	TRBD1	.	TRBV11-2	TGTGCCAGCAGCCTACAGGGGGGAATGGCTGATACGCAGTATTTT	CASSLQGGMADTQYF
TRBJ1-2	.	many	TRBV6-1	TGTGCCAGCAGAGAGACAAATTCTAACTATGGCTACACCTTC	CASRETNSNYGYTF
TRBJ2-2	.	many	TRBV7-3	TGTGCCAGCAGCCCCGTCCCCCAGGGGACTACCAACACCGGGGAGCTGTTTTTT	CASSPVPQGTTNTGELFF
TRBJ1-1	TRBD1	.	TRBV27	TGTGCCAGCAGACCTACCCGGGACAGGGTCCCGAGATGGACTGAAGCTTTCTTT	CASRPTRDRVPRWTEAFF
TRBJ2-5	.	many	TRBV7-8	TGTGCCAGCAGCTTTGCAGTCCTACTACAAGAGACCCAGTACTTC	CASSFAVLLQETQYF
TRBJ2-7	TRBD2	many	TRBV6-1	TGTGCCAGCATCGGGGGGTCCAAGCGGAAGAACTACGAGCAGCACTTC	CASIGGSKRKNYEQHF
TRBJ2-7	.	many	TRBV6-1	TGTGCCAGCAGCCTTGATGAAGGGTCCTACGAGCAGTACTTC	CASSLDEGSYEQYF
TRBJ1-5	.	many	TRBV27	TGTGCCAGCAGTTTCGCAGGGGAGAATCAGCCCCAGCATTTT	CASSFAGENQPQHF
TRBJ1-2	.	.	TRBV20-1	TGCAGTGCCCTCTATGGCTACACCTTC	CSALYGYTF
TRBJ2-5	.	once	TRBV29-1	TGCAGCGTTGAACGGGTGCAAGAGACCCAGTACTTC	CSVERVQETQYF
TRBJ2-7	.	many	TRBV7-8	TGTGCCAGCAGCTTAGGGGAGGACGAGCAGTACTTC	CASSLGEDEQYF
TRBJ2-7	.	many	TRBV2	TGTGCCAGCAGTCAGCAGGCCTACGAGCAGTACTTC	CASSQQAYEQYF
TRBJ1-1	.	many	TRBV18	TGTGCCAGCTCACCAGAGCTGGCCGGCTTGGGCACTGAAGCTTTCTTT	CASSPELAGLGTEAFF
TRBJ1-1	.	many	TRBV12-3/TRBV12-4	TGTGCCAGCAGTTTTAAGGGGTCGGGAAGACAAAAGAACACTGAAGCTTTCTTT	CASSFKGSGRQKNTEAFF
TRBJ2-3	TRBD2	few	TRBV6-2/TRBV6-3	TGTGCCAGCAGTTACGCGTCTAGCGGGAGTGATACGCAGTATTTT	CASSYASSGSDTQYF
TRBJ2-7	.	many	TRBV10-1	TGCGCCAGCAGTGATCAGTTCTACGGGACCAAGAGCTCCTACGAGCAGTACTTC	CASSDQFYGTKSSYEQYF